What follows are 23 T cell receptor beta chains derived from one specimen sequenced in a study of Graves' ophthalmopathy and Graves' hyperthyroidism. From RNA, the CDR3 regions of TCR beta chains were amplified and sequenced. The library came from an HTBI-primed first-round RT-PCR and a second-round multiplex PCR. MiXCR was run by TCRdb on the multiplex PCR reads, yielding one entry per CDR3 protein. There are some 1.1 million distinct CDR3 sequences in the sample; less than 45% occur only once, and over 8.5% lies in the top ten. The sample consisted of peripheral blood or thyroid tissue (not recorded which). Receptors originate from an adult man with Graves' hyperthyroidism.

This clonotype was picked up many times. The chain is built from TRBV28 and TRBJ1-2; D is unresolved. The ends were cut back, 5 bases at V and 2 bases at J, with 9 bases in the middle. Germline CDR1 is MDHEN and CDR2 is SYDVKM. The CDR3 has 13 amino acids. CDR3 in amino acids: CASSTTENYGYTF. In DNA form, the CDR3 reads TGTGCCAGCAGTACCACGGAGAACTATGGCTACACCTTC.

This sequence joins TRBV20-1 and TRBJ1-2; D is possibly TRBD1 (5 bases). Trimming took off 1 base at V and 0 bases at J, with 12 bases between the two ends. CDR1 DFQATT and CDR2 SNEGSKA come from the germline V gene (reference sequence). This CDR3 region has 15 residues. CDR3 loop: CSARGGGGSNYGYTF. In DNA, the CDR3 is TGCAGTGCTAGAGGGGGGGGGGGTTCTAACTATGGCTACACCTTC.

The chain carries TRBV7-3 and TRBJ2-1; D is unresolved. Germline V lookup: CDR1 SGHTA, CDR2 FQGTGA. The CDR3 runs to 14 residues. V gave up 5 bases and J gave up 1 base, with 9 bases separating them. This CDR3 reads CASSPGQSYNEQFF. CDR3 DNA: TGTGCCAGCAGCCCCGGCCAGTCCTACAATGAGCAGTTCTTC.

This chain uses TRBV27 with TRBJ1-5; no clear D gene. V lost 1 base to trimming and J lost 5 bases, with 6 bases between them. This CDR3 spans 13 amino acids. Germline CDR1 MNHEY, CDR2 SMNVEV (reference sequence). The CDR3 DNA is TGTGCCAGCAGTTTATACCGAGATCAGCCCCAGCATTTT. Its protein product is CASSLYRDQPQHF.

A few counts support this clonotype. V gene TRBV10-2 combines with J gene TRBJ2-7; 13 positions agree with TRBD2. The CDR3 contains 14 residues. V shed 3 bases, J shed 9 bases, and the junction held 5 bases outside the gene matches. The germline V gene has CDR1 WSHSY and CDR2 SAAADI. DNA for the CDR3: TGCGCCAGCAGTGATGGACTAGCGGGAGCAAGGCAGTACTTC. Translated, it gives CASSDGLAGARQYF.

The chain combines TRBV20-1 with TRBJ1-4; TRBD1 might be the D (6 bases). The CDR3 is 15 residues long. V lost 6 bases to trimming and J lost 4 bases, with 18 bases between them. CDR1 is DFQATT, CDR2 SNEGSKA, per germline (reference sequence). The CDR3 coding sequence is TGCAGTGCGGTTGGACAGCGGAATTATAATGAAAAACTGTTTTTT. This encodes CSAVGQRNYNEKLFF.

The V gene is TRBV4-2, the J gene TRBJ1-2, with D possibly matching TRBD1 (6 bases). V lost 5 bases, J lost 2 bases, and 18 bases lay in between. This CDR3 has 16 amino acids. CDR1 is LGHNA and CDR2 is YNFKEQ in the germline V gene. The CDR3 coding sequence is TGTGCCAGCAGCACCCGGGGGGCGGAAACGAACTATGGCTACACCTTC. This gives the protein CASSTRGAETNYGYTF.

The V and J genes are TRBV5-6 and TRBJ2-5; D assignment may be TRBD1 or TRBD2 (5 bases each). The germline V gene has CDR1 SGHDT and CDR2 YYEEEE. Trimming shortened V by 3 bases and J by 4 bases, and 13 bases separated the two germline ends. This CDR3 region has 14 residues. In DNA form, the CDR3 reads TGTGCCAGCAGCTGGGGGTCCCGGGGAGAGACCCAGTACTTC. Protein product: CASSWGSRGETQYF.

This clonotype was seen at least ten times. The chain has TRBV7-9 and TRBJ1-5; tentatively, D is TRBD1 (6 bases). The CDR3 totals 16 residues. Germline values: CDR1 SEHNR, CDR2 FQNEAQ (reference sequence). Trimming cost V 2 bases and J 4 bases, with 15 bases left between them. The CDR3 here is CASSLSGGQRNQPQHF. The CDR3 coding sequence is TGTGCCAGCAGCTTAAGCGGGGGACAACGTAATCAGCCCCAGCATTTT.

On this clonotype: The conserved phenylalanine or tryptophan is not found at the CDR3 terminus, so this likely reflects a read error. The limits of the CDR3 on the DNA are not certain, so only TCRdb's listed CDR3 is given. This chain joins TRBV7-6 and TRBJ2-7; the DNA was not compared with TRBD1, the D call given in the table. Germline V gene data show CDR1 as SGHVS and CDR2 as FNYEAQ. The CDR3 is 10 residues long, counting both termini. The CDR3 loop reads CASSRTGQNT.

The rearrangement uses TRBV19 and TRBJ1-1; D gene ambiguous. This CDR3 region has 13 residues. Germline V lookup: CDR1 LNHDA, CDR2 SQIVND (reference sequence). Between the trimmed V and J ends, which lost 5 bases and 5 bases, there was a span of 12 bases. CDR3 in amino acids: CASSRAQWTEAFF. CDR3 in DNA: TGTGCCAGTAGTCGGGCGCAGTGGACTGAAGCTTTCTTT.

This clonotype was seen a few times. The chain combines TRBV7-9 with TRBJ2-7, with TRBD1 matching 7 bases. There are 14 residues in the CDR3. The J segment lost 3 bases and the V segment lost 5 bases, leaving 7 bases of the junction unmatched. Germline V gene sequence: CDR1 SEHNR, CDR2 FQNEAQ (reference sequence). This CDR3 is CASSGTDPNYEQYF. The CDR3 region has the DNA TGTGCCAGCAGCGGGACAGATCCTAACTACGAGCAGTACTTC.

This clonotype was found a few times. The DNA for the CDR3 is TGTGCCAGCAGCTTTGGGGCTGGAGAAGAAAAACTGTTTTTT. It specifies CASSFGAGEEKLFF. The chain carries TRBV5-6 and TRBJ1-4; D possibly corresponds to TRBD1 (5 bases). Looked up from germline, CDR1 is SGHDT and CDR2 is YYEEEE. This CDR3 is built from 14 residues. Trimming pared 2 bases from V and 8 bases from J, leaving 13 bases between.

A single count supports this clonotype. The V gene is TRBV25-1, the J gene TRBJ2-5; tentatively, D is TRBD1 (5 bases). The ends were cut back, 8 bases at V and 0 bases at J, with 10 bases in the middle. This CDR3 region has 13 residues. Germline V gives CDR1 MGHDK, CDR2 SYGVNS. The CDR3 here is CASGLGHQETQYF. CDR3 nucleotide sequence: TGTGCCAGCGGCCTGGGGCACCAAGAGACCCAGTACTTC.

The chain carries TRBV20-1 and TRBJ2-7; 8 bases agree with TRBD1. The CDR3 runs to 14 residues. V lost 6 bases and J lost 4; bases outside the gene matches: 11. Per the germline V gene, CDR1 is DFQATT and CDR2 is SNEGSKA (reference sequence). DNA for the CDR3: TGCAGTGCCCTGAAGCGACAGGGGAGGTACGAGCAGTACTTC. This encodes CSALKRQGRYEQYF.

The DNA for the CDR3 is TGTGCCAGCACTCCCAGGGGGCTGGCCTACGAGCAGTACTTC. It translates to CASTPRGLAYEQYF. The chain carries TRBV6-5 and TRBJ2-7, with 8 bases lining up with TRBD1. The V and J ends lost 7 bases and 2 bases, in that order; junction bases with no gene match: 7. The CDR3 consists of 14 residues. Germline lookup yields CDR1 MNHEY and CDR2 SVGAGI.

This clonotype was counted many times. The CDR3 is CASRARTGTPQQYF. CDR3 sequence (DNA): TGTGCCAGCAGGGCCAGGACAGGGACTCCACAGCAGTACTTC. The V and J genes are TRBV28 and TRBJ2-7; 8 positions match TRBD1. After removal of 6 bases from V and 8 bases from J, the junction contained 12 bases not matched to a gene. CDR3 length: 14 residues. Germline V CDR1 and CDR2: MDHEN, SYDVKM.

Regarding this clonotype: The junction does not match germline at one end; this may be a read error. The gene calls are TRBV10-2 and TRBJ2-7; possibly TRBD2 for D (6 bases). Germline CDR1 is WSHSY and CDR2 is SAAADI. This CDR3 is built from 14 residues. The CDR3 bases are TGTGCCAGCAGTTTATATCGCAGGAGGGTCGAGCAGTACTTC. Its translation is CASSLYRRRVEQYF.

About this clonotype itself: No DNA is shown, since the ends of the CDR3 on it are uncertain; the CDR3 is the one TCRdb lists. V gene TRBV25-1 combines with J gene TRBJ1-2; TRBD1 is the table's D call, not checked against the DNA. Germline CDR1 is MGHDK and CDR2 is SYGVNS. The CDR3 is made up of 23 amino acids, end residues included. The CDR3 is CATNQALYLCASSGGQGDYGYTF.

This clonotype was seen repeatedly, ten times or more. The CDR3 nucleotides read TGCAGCGTCCAATACCGGGACAGGGGGCGAGGTACTGAAGCTTTCTTT. Its translation is CSVQYRDRGRGTEAFF. The chain combines TRBV29-1 with TRBJ1-1, with 12 bases that match TRBD1. The CDR3 has 16 amino acids. The V gene's germline CDR1 is SQVTM and CDR2 ANQGSEA. J was trimmed by 5 bases and V by 6 bases; bases with no gene match: 13.

The V gene is TRBV30, the J gene TRBJ1-4; TRBD1 aligns across 11 bases. The germline CDR1 and CDR2 sequences are GTSNPN and SVGIG (reference sequence). The CDR3 runs 14 residues. The ends lost 4 bases at V and 7 bases at J; junction bases unmatched: 5. CDR3 coding DNA: TGTGCCTGGAAAGGACAGGGGGCTTTTGAAAAACTGTTTTTT. It is translated as CAWKGQGAFEKLFF.

This clonotype has a count of ten or more. The gene calls are TRBV14 and TRBJ1-1; TRBD1 might be the D (5 bases). The V end lost 5 bases, the J end lost 4 bases, and 11 bases lay between the germline ends. Germline V gene sequence: CDR1 SGHDN, CDR2 FVKESK. CDR3 length: 13 residues. CDR3 sequence (DNA): TGTGCCAGCAGCGTGTTGGGGGGCACTGAAGCTTTCTTT. It yields the protein CASSVLGGTEAFF.

The rearrangement links TRBV15 to TRBJ1-4, with D tentatively TRBD1 (6 bases). The CDR3 has 15 residues. Germline V gene data show CDR1 as LNHNV and CDR2 as YYDKDF (reference sequence). Trimming cost V 7 bases and J 7 bases, with 19 bases left between them. Written as DNA, the CDR3 is TGTGCCACCACCCTAGGGGGGACGGTTAGTGAAAAACTGTTTTTT. Protein product: CATTLGGTVSEKLFF.